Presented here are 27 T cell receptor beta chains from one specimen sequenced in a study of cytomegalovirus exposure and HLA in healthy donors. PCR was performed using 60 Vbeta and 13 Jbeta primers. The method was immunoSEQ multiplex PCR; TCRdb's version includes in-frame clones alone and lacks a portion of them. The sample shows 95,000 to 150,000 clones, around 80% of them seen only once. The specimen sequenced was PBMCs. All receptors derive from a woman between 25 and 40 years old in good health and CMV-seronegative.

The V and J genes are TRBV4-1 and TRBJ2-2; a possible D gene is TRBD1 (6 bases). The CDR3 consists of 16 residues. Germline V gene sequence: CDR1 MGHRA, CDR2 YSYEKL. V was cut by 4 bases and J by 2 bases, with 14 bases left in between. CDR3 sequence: CASSPRQGLNTGELFF. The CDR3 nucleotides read TGCGCCAGCAGCCCGCGGCAGGGGCTCAACACCGGGGAGCTGTTTTTT.

The CDR3 coding sequence is TGTGCCTGGGGGACAGGGGGGAATGAAAAACTGTTTTTT. Protein sequence: CAWGTGGNEKLFF. J is TRBJ1-4 and V is TRBV30; TRBD1 matches 11 bases. J gave up 5 bases and V 5 bases, and 1 base lay outside the gene matches. CDR1 and CDR2 (germline): GTSNPN, SVGIG (reference sequence). The CDR3 sequence is 13 residues long.

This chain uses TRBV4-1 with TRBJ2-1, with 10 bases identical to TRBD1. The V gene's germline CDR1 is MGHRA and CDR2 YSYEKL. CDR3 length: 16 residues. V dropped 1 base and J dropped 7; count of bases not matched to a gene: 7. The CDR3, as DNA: TGCGCCAGCAGCCAAGGGCCGGGACAGGGGTTGAATGAGCAGTTCTTC. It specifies CASSQGPGQGLNEQFF.

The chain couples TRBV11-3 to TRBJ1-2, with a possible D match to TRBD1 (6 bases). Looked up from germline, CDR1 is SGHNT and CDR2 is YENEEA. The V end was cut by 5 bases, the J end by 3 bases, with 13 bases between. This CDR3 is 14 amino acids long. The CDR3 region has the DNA TGTGCCAGCAGCGTAAGGGGGGGCTACTATGGCTACACCTTC. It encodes CASSVRGGYYGYTF.

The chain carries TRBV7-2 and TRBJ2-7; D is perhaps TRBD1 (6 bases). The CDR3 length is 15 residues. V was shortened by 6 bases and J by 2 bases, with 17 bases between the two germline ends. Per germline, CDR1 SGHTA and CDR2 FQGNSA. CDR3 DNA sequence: TGTGCCAGCAGTCTCGACAGGCGATCAACCTACGAGCAGTACTTC. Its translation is CASSLDRRSTYEQYF.

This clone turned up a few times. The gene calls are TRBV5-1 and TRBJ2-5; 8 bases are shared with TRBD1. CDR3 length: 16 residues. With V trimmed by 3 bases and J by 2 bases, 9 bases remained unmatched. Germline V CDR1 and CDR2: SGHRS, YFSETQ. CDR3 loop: CASSSLGQAVQETQYF. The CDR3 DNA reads TGCGCCAGCAGCTCCCTGGGACAGGCCGTACAAGAGACCCAGTACTTC.

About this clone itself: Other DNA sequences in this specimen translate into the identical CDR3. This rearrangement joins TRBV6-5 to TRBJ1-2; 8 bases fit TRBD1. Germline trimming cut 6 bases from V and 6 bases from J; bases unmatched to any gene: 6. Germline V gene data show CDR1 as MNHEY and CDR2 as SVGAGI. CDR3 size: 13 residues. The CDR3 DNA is TGTGCCAGCAGCCCCGACAGGGGTAATGGCTACACCTTC. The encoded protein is CASSPDRGNGYTF.

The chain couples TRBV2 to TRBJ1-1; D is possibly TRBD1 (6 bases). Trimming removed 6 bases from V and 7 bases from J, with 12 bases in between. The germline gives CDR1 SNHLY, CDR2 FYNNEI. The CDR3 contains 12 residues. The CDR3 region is CASSRTQGEAFF. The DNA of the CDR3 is TGTGCCAGCAGCCGAACACAGGGTGAAGCTTTCTTT.

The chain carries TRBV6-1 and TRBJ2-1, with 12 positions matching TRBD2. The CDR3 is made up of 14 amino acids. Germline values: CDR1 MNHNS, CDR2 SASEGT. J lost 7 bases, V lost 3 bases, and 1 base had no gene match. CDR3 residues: CASSDGTSGNEQFF. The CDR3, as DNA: TGTGCCAGCAGTGACGGGACTAGCGGGAATGAGCAGTTCTTC.

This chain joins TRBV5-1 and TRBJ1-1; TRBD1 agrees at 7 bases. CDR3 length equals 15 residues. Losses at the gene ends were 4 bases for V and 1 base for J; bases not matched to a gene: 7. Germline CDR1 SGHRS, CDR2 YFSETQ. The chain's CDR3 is CASSGGWTGNTEAFF. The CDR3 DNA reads TGCGCCAGCAGCGGGGGGTGGACAGGGAACACTGAAGCTTTCTTT.

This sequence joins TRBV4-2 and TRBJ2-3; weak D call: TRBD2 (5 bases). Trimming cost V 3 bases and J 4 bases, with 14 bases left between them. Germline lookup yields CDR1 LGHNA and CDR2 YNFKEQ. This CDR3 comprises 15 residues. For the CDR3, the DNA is TGTGCCAGCAGCCACCCGACCCGGGAATCAGATACGCAGTATTTT. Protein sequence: CASSHPTRESDTQYF.

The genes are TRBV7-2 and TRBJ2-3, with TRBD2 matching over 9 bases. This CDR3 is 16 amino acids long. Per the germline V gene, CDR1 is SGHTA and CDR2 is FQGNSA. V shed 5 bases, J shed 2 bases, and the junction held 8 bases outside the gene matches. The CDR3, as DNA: TGTGCCAGCAGCAGACCGACTAGCGGACCCACAGATACGCAGTATTTT. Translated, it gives CASSRPTSGPTDTQYF.

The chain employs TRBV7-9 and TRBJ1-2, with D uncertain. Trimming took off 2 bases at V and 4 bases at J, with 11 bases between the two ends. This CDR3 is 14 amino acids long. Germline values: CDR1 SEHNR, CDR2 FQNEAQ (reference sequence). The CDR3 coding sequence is TGTGCCAGCAGCTTAACTGCCGTGAGCTATGGCTACACCTTC. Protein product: CASSLTAVSYGYTF.

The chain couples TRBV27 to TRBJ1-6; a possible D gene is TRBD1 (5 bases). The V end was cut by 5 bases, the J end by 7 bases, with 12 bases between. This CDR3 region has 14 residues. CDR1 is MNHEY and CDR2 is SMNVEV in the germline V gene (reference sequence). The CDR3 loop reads CASSLAGNNSPLHF. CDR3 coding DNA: TGTGCCAGCAGTCTCGCAGGGAACAATTCACCCCTCCACTTT.

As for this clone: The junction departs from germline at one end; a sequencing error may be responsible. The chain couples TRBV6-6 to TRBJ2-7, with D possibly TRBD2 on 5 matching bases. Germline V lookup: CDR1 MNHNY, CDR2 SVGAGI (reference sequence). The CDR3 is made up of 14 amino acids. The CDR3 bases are TGTGCCAGCAGTTACGACGGACTCTCCTCCGAGCAGTACTTC. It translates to CASSYDGLSSEQYF.

In nucleotides, the CDR3 is TGTGCCAGCAGCGAGAGGAGGTCCGGGAAGGGCTACACCTTC. Protein product: CASSERRSGKGYTF. This sequence joins TRBV7-6 and TRBJ1-2; no clear D gene. The germline V and J ends were trimmed by 5 bases and 8 bases, with 18 bases remaining between them. Germline-derived CDR1 and CDR2 are SGHVS and FNYEAQ. This CDR3 region has 14 residues. Full variable domain (missing parts from reference TRBV7-6 and TRBJ1-2): GAGVSQSPRYKVTKRGQDVALRCDPISGHVSLYWYRQALGQGPEFLTYFNYEAQQDKSGLPNDRFSAERPEGSISTLTIQRTEQRDSAMYRCASSERRSGKGYTFGSGTRLTVV.

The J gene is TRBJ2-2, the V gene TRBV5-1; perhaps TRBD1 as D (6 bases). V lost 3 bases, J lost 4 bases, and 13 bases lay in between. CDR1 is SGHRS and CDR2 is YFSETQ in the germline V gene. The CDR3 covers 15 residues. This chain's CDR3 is CASSSNQDSTGELFF. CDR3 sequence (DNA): TGCGCCAGCAGCTCCAACCAGGACAGCACCGGGGAGCTGTTTTTT.

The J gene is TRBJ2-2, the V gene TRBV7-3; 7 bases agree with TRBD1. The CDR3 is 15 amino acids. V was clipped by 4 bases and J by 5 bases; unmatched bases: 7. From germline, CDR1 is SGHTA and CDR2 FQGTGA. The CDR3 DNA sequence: TGTGCCAGCAGCTCTGACAGGGTTGGGACCGGGGAGCTGTTTTTT. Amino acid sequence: CASSSDRVGTGELFF.

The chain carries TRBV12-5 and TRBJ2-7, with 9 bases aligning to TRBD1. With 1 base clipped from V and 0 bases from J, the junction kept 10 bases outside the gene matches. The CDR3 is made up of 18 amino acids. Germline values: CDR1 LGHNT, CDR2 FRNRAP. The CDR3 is CASGLGRGTGPPSYEQYF. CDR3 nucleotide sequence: TGTGCTAGTGGTTTGGGTCGCGGGACAGGGCCCCCCTCCTACGAGCAGTACTTC. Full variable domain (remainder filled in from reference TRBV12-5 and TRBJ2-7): DARVTQTPRHKVTEMGQEVTMRCQPILGHNTVFWYRQTMMQGLELLAYFRNRAPLDDSGMPKDRFSAEMPDATLATLKIQPSEPRDSAVYFCASGLGRGTGPPSYEQYFGPGTRLTVT.

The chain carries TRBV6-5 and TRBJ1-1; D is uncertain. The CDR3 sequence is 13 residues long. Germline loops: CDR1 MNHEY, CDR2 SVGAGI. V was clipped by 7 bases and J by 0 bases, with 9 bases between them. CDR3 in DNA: TGTGCCAGCACCGGGGATTTGAACACTGAAGCTTTCTTT. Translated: CASTGDLNTEAFF.

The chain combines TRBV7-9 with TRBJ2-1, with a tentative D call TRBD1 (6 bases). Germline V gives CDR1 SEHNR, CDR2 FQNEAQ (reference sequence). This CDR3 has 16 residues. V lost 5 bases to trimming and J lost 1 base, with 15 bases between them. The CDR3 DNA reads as TGTGCCAGCAGCATAATTACAGGGAAGTCCTACAATGAGCAGTTCTTC. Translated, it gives CASSIITGKSYNEQFF.

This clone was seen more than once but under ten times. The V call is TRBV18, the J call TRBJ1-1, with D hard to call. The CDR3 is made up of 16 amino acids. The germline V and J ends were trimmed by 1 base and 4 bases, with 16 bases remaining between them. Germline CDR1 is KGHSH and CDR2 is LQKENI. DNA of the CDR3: TGTGCCAGCTCACCACTCGGGGAGGGATCAGTCACTGAAGCTTTCTTT. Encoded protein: CASSPLGEGSVTEAFF.

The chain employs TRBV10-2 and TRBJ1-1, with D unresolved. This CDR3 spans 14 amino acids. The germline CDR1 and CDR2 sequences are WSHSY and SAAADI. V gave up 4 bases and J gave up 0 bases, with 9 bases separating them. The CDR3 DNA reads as TGCGCCAGCAGTGCCCATCCCCTGAACACTGAAGCTTTCTTT. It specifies CASSAHPLNTEAFF.

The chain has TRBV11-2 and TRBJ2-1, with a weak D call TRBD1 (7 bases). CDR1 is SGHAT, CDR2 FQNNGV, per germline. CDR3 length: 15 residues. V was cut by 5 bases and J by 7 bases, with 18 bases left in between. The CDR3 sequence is CASSRVRGAINEQFF. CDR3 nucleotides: TGTGCCAGCAGCCGAGTCAGGGGGGCTATAAATGAGCAGTTCTTC.

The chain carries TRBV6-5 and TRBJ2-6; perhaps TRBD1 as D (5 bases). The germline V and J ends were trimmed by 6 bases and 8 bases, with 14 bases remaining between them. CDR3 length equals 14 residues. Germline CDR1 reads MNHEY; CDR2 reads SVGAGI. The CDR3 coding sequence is TGTGCCAGCAGAACTCAGGGAAGGTCCAACGTCCTGACTTTC. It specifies CASRTQGRSNVLTF.

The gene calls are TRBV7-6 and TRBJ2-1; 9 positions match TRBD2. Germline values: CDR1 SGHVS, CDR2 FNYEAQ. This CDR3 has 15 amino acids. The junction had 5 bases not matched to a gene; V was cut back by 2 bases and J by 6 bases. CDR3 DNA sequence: TGTGCCAGCAGCTTATCGGCTAGCGGGATCAATGAGCAGTTCTTC. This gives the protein CASSLSASGINEQFF.

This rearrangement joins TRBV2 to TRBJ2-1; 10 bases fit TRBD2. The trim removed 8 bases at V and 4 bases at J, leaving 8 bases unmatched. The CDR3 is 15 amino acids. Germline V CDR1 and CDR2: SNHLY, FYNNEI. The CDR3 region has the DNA TGTGCCAGCGGAAGTAGCGGGGGGTATTACAATGAGCAGTTCTTC. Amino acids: CASGSSGGYYNEQFF.